This T cell receptor beta chain emerged from a study of cytomegalovirus exposure and HLA in healthy donors (dated by TCRdb to 2015 to 2018). At the level of the whole study: According to an earlier analysis of a few hundred of the donors, roughly 180 million T cells yielded over 100 million unique TCR beta sequences and less than 300 Gb of sequence data. An early release covering roughly 640 HLA-typed donors comprised roughly 300 gigabases of sequencing data and around 85 million unique TCR sequences. Among the approximately 400 genotyped donors, more than 70% belonged to the genetic ancestry cluster associated with self-reported Caucasian donors. The study aimed to test whether signatures of past pathogen exposure could be identified by cataloging public T cell receptors. Using immunosequencing, the study profiled T cell repertoires from around 670 subjects and related those repertoires to cytomegalovirus serostatus. Along with the approximately 600-subject first cohort, a separate validation cohort of over a hundred different subjects was used. To predict cytomegalovirus infection status, the study combined high-throughput TCR immunosequencing, statistical association of individual TCRs with disease status, and machine learning. A later analysis re-analyzed previously published TCR beta repertoires from roughly 600 donors and added high-resolution HLA genotyping to study TCR occurrence patterns. Rather than drawing on any new phenotypic data, the later analysis identified candidate immune exposures from TCR beta sequences and the way those sequences occurred across donors. To decide whether each TCR beta V gene segment behaved as functional or pseudogenic, an earlier analysis of nearly 600 of the donors relied on high-throughput TCR beta sequencing. Donor age, sex, ethnicity and CMV serostatus were collected together with the repertoire data. A later genetic analysis took genome-wide SNP genotypes for about 65% of the 666 donors and used that subset as a discovery cohort. All discovery cohort repertoires had been generated on a single sequencing platform. Class I and class II HLA loci were covered by the typing at four-digit resolution. Typing coverage varied by locus: about 629-630 donors for A, B, C, DRB1 and DQB1; roughly 520 for DQA1; around 570 for DPA1; around 490 for DPB1. Four or five DR-DQ haplotypes were handled as single units for association and clustering because linkage in the cohort was strong. Among some 410 genotyped donors of the cohort, an average of approximately 240,000 unique TCR beta nucleotide sequences was sequenced per donor, of which about 18% were non-productive.

This clone came up once. The antigen it recognizes is unknown. Base qualities are not recorded, but no much larger clone differs from it by a single base. The full study reports these points: Across donors, most TCR sequences were observed very rarely, whereas some public TCRs were present in many individuals. In vitro tests confirmed that a few of the cytomegalovirus-associated TCR beta chains recognize cytomegalovirus antigens. Strong co-occurrence of HLA alleles, especially DR and DQ, made assigning TCR associations to individual alleles difficult. Most CMV-associated TCR beta chains appeared to be HLA-restricted in a later analysis, and the HLA associations seemed to be driven largely by CMV exposure. The presence/absence analyses assumed that sequencing depth was roughly uniform across donors, and that assumption may not be true. A later analysis associated approximately 17,000 TCR beta sequences with specific HLA alleles at a false discovery rate of 0.05. Because some donors lacked HLA typing at each locus, the association tests relied only on the typed subset. It was suggested by the authors that the approach could potentially be generalized to other disease states and immunological phenotypes. Several of the top co-occurrence clusters appeared to be linked to parvovirus B19, influenza, CMV and Epstein-Barr virus, according to a later analysis. The classifier was reported to diagnose cytomegalovirus status with high specificity and sensitivity in both the original cohort and the validation cohort. The sequencing pipeline was judged likely to have produced a cluster of highly shared sequence variants as a technical artifact. In a later genetic analysis, fewer N-insertions in productive TCRs were reported among donors in an Asian-associated ancestry cluster than the roughly 700-donor mean. Correlated functional status among segregating V segments might reflect linkage disequilibrium, but an unknown experimental factor could not be ruled out. In a later analysis, HLA-associated TCR beta chains were found to be more clonally expanded and to have lower generation probabilities than equally common non-associated chains. Immune exposure information for the cohort was limited to CMV serostatus. Fewer than 20 rarely observed V segments, including chromosome 9 orphons, were excluded from the earlier analysis of almost 600 of the donors because counts were too low. In a later analysis, TCR association rates were found to vary across HLA loci, with the most associated TCRs seen for DRB1 alleles and the fewest for HLA-C alleles. In this cohort, only TCR beta chains were sequenced, and detectable features were limited by the absence of alpha or paired-chain data. An association between a missense DCLRE1C variant and V-gene and J-gene trimming of TCR beta chains was found in a later genetic analysis and replicated in an independent cohort. In an earlier analysis of 587 of the donors, most TCR beta V segments were observed in productive rearrangements about 87% or about 30% of the time, broadly matching IMGT annotations. A further reported finding was that TCR beta sequences accurately predicted the HLA-A and HLA-B alleles for most subjects in the first cohort. The study gave a list of some 150 TCR beta chains associated with cytomegalovirus.

The cohort consisted of 666 healthy bone marrow donors. At the time of sampling, every cohort member was nominally healthy, though immune exposures that went unrecorded were likely present. Of the 650 to 750 cohort members, around 290 had positive CMV serostatus and 352 had negative CMV serostatus, and CMV serostatus was not recorded for the donor. Every donor gave a peripheral blood sample, and the peripheral blood mononuclear cells from that sample were used for TCR beta sequencing. The Qiagen DNeasy Blood Extraction Kit was used to extract genomic DNA from the blood cell samples. Library preparation was by the immunoSEQ multiplex PCR assay. For the multiplex PCR, a mixture combining 60 forward primers for TCR Vbeta segments and 13 reverse primers for TCR Jbeta segments was used. The CDR3 region of rearranged TCR beta genes was amplified from genomic DNA by a multiplex PCR assay. On the Illumina HiSeq System, the amplified TCR beta libraries were sequenced as 87-base-pair reads. Per the original workflow: A later analysis tallied around 82 million unique TCR beta chains across the 666 repertoires, and about 10 million of those chains were shared by two or more donors. Raw reads were error-corrected and collapsed into unique sequences by a nearest-neighbor algorithm in which closely related sequences were merged to remove PCR and sequencing errors. V, D and J gene segments were assigned by aligning CDR3 sequences to IMGT reference sequences. For a sequence to be retained, a match of at least six nucleotides was required to both a V gene segment and a J gene segment. A rearrangement was called productive if the CDR3 had no stop codons and remained in frame with V and J, and every other rearrangement was called non-productive. CDR3 was defined according to IMGT convention as the region running from the second conserved V-encoded cysteine to the conserved J-encoded phenylalanine. In an earlier analysis of just under 600 of the donors, sequences lacking an unambiguous match to a single V gene segment were excluded. In an earlier analysis of some 590 of the donors, V segments were called functional above 56.7% productive rearrangements and were called segregating when the between-donor standard deviation exceeded 5%. To diagnose cytomegalovirus status from the catalog of TCR beta chain sequences, a statistical classification framework was built. In a later analysis, V and J genes were assigned by comparing TCR nucleotide sequences against IMGT/GENE-DB human TR gene sequences. The TCRdist pipeline was used in a later analysis to assign CDR3 sequences and most-parsimonious VDJ recombination scenarios. A later analysis defined each TCR beta chain by its CDR3 amino acid sequence plus V-gene family, and excluded reads lacking a unique V-gene family. To address suspected cross-contamination and a sequencing artifact, a later analysis removed over 500 highly shared, low-generation-probability nucleotide sequences. In a later analysis, a clonal expansion index was calculated for each public chain from normalized within-repertoire ranks of inferred template counts. In a later analysis, generation probabilities were computed using a VDJ recombination model fitted to out-of-frame rearrangements, and the results were checked against IGoR. Hypergeometric tests were used in a later analysis to score TCR-TCR, TCR-HLA and TCR-CMV co-occurrence, with a repertoire-size bias correction applied to the TCR pairs. In a later analysis, false discovery rates were estimated by permuting HLA or CMV assignments 20 times. A later analysis grouped co-occurring TCRs with DBSCAN, adding TCRdist sequence similarity when clustering within HLA-allele-positive subsets. Co-occurrence clustering excluded repertoires with fewer than 30,000 or more than 120,000 public chains, plus five with anomalous nucleotide sharing. Entries here come from immuneACCESS through TCRdb and include only in-frame sequences with V and J called. Some clones fail to appear in such tables; in the studies checked, an unresolved V gene covers under half of the shortfall, and the cause of the remainder is unknown. The D gene and trimming were derived from the DNA, and the V and J assignments and clone size from that table. The sample data list approximately 70,000 clones, and 74% of these were observed just once. Of the sample, approximately 10% falls within the top ten clones.

This clonotype originated in a human donor in good health. The sample comprised PBMCs.

Here is the DNA: TGTGCCAGCAGCGCTTTGACTAGCGGGGTCGCCTACGAGCAGTACTTC. This encodes CASSALTSGVAYEQYF. The chain uses TRBV11-2 and TRBJ2-7; 11 middle bases align to TRBD2. CDR1 and CDR2 are read off the germline V gene as SGHAT and FQNNGV. The CDR3, from cysteine to phenylalanine, totals 16 residues. Only the CDR3 region is kept as DNA, spanning 48 bases read in frame from base 1. Here V drops 5 bases and J drops 2 bases, and the junction holds 8 bases not matched to any gene.